The present T cell receptor beta chain was sequenced within a study of blood T cell repertoires in COVID-19. Study-level information: Acute and convalescent COVID-19 samples came from the United States, Italy and Spain.

Here immunoSEQ multiplex PCR was the method, and the copy in TCRdb shows in-frame clones only, minus some. In the table there are roughly 260,000 clones, 85% to 95% of which are singletons. CDR3 length equals 15 residues. Germline assignment: CDR1 SGHTA and CDR2 FQGNSA. The germline V and J ends were trimmed by 4 bases and 6 bases, with 16 bases remaining between them. Participants had their cohort set by participant-reported clinical history. Two negative PCRs, clearance, or symptom resolution characterized the recovered Cohort 3 donors. The sequencing input was PBMCs or T cells enriched from blood (not recorded which). V and J are TRBV7-2 and TRBJ1-5; possible D gene TRBD1, 5 bases. The receptor comes from a woman aged 18-35 years who had recovered from COVID-19. Here the CDR3 DNA reads TGTGCCAGCAGCTCCCCTTTCGTGGGGCCTCAGCCCCAGCATTTT. Translating gives CASSSPFVGPQPQHF.